This T cell receptor (beta chain) comes out of a study of shared clonotypes between healthy human individuals. Study as a whole: The donors, two women and three men, were aged 18 to 49.

CDR1 is MDHEN and CDR2 is SYDVKM in the germline V gene. V lost 8 bases to trimming and J lost 7 bases, with 18 bases between them. CDR3 length: 14 amino acids. Using immunoSEQ multiplex PCR, the repertoire was profiled, and TCRdb retains in-frame clones only, with some absent. The sample carries about 2,200,000 clones, 85% to 95% recorded once. This clone was counted once. CD8 cells classed as naive were CD45RO-negative and positively selected for CCR7, excluding terminally differentiated effector memory CD45RA+ cells. This chain joins TRBV28 and TRBJ1-5, with a possible D match to TRBD1 (6 bases). The sample taken for sequencing was naive CD8+ T cells from PBMCs. The sequence was obtained from a young man in good health. Some clones in this sample may be carry-over from other donors' samples. CDR3 residues: CASWVGGQRQPQHF. The CDR3 nucleotides read TGTGCCAGCTGGGTTGGGGGGCAACGGCAGCCCCAGCATTTT. The variable domain in full, completed from reference TRBV28 and TRBJ1-5, reads DVKVTQSSRYLVKRTGEKVFLECVQDMDHENMFWYRQDPGLGLRLIYFSYDVKMKEKGDIPEGYSVSREKKERFSLILESASTNQTSMYLCASWVGGQRQPQHFGDGTRLSIL.